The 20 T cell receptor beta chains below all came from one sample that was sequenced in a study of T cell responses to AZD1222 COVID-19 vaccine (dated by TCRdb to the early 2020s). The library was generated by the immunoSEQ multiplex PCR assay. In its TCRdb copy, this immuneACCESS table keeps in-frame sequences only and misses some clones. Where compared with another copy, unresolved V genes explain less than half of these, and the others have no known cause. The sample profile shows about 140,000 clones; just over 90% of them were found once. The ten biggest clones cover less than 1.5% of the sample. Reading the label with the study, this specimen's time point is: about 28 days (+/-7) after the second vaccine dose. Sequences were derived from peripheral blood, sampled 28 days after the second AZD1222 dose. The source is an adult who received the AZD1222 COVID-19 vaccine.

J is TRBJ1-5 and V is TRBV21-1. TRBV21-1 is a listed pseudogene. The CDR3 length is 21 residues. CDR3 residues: CASSRKAVQAGEGGSNQPQHF. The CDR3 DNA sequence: TGTGCCAGCAGCCGGAAAGCTGTTCAGGCGGGGGAGGGTGGAAGCAATCAGCCCCAGCATTTT.

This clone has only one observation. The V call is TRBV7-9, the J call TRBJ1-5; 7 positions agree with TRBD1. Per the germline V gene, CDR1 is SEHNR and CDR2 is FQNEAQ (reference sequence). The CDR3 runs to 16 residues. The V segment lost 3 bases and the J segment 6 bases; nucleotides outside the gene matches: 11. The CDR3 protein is CASSLYTDRHGQPQHF. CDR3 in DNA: TGTGCCAGCAGCTTGTACACGGACAGGCACGGTCAGCCCCAGCATTTT.

CDR3 DNA sequence: TGTGCCAGCATCCAACAGGGACTCAACTATGGCTACACCTTC. As protein: CASIQQGLNYGYTF. V is TRBV28 and J is TRBJ1-2; the D gene is possibly TRBD1 (6 bases). The CDR3 consists of 14 residues. Germline values: CDR1 MDHEN, CDR2 SYDVKM. With 7 bases removed from V and 2 bases from J, the gap between germline ends came to 14 bases.

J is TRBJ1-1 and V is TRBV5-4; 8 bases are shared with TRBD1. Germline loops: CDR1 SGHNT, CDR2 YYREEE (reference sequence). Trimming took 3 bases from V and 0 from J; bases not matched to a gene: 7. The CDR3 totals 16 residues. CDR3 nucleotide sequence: TGTGCCAGCAGCTCACCCAGGGGGCTCATGAACACTGAAGCTTTCTTT. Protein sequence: CASSSPRGLMNTEAFF. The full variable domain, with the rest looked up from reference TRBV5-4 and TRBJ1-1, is ETGVTQSPTHLIKTRGQQVTLRCSSQSGHNTVSWYQQALGQGPQFIFQYYREEENGRGNFPPRFSGLQFPNYSSELNVNALELDDSALYLCASSSPRGLMNTEAFFGQGTRLTVV.

CDR3 residues: CASRVKSGQLNEAFF. The CDR3 DNA reads as TGTGCCAGCAGGGTCAAATCCGGACAGCTCAACGAAGCTTTCTTT. The gene calls are TRBV6-5 and TRBJ1-1; weak D call: TRBD1 (6 bases). Germline CDR1 is MNHEY and CDR2 is SVGAGI. The CDR3 covers 15 residues. V was shortened by 6 bases and J by 8 bases, with 22 bases between the two germline ends.

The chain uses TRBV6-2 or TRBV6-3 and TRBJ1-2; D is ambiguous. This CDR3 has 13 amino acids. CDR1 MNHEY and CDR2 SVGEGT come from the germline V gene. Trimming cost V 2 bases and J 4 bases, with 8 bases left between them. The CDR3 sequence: CASSYTTGYGYTF. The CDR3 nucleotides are TGTGCCAGCAGTTACACCACCGGCTATGGCTACACCTTC.

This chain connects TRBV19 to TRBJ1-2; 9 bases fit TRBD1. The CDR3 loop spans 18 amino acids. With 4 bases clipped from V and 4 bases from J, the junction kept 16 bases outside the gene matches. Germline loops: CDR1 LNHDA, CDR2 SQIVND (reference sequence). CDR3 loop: CASSTWPGGQGFFYGYTF. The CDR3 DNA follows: TGTGCCAGTAGTACCTGGCCGGGGGGACAGGGCTTTTTCTATGGCTACACCTTC. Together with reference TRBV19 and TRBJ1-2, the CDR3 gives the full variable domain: DGGITQSPKYLFRKEGQNVTLSCEQNLNHDAMYWYRQDPGQGLRLIYYSQIVNDFQKGDIAEGYSVSREKKESFPLTVTSAQKNPTAFYLCASSTWPGGQGFFYGYTFGSGTRLTVV.

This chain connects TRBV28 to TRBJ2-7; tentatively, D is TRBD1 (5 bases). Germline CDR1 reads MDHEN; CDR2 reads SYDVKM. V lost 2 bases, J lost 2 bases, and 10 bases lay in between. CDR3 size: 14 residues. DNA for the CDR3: TGTGCCAGCAGTTTACCCGACAGTCCCTACGAGCAGTACTTC. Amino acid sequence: CASSLPDSPYEQYF.

The CDR3 loop is CARDGGGNTIYF. The CDR3 nucleotides read TGTGCCAGAGACGGGGGGGGAAACACCATATATTTT. The rearrangement links TRBV6-4 to TRBJ1-3; tentatively, D is TRBD1 (5 bases). V dropped 9 bases and J dropped 4 bases, with 10 bases sitting between them. The CDR3 is made up of 12 amino acids. CDR1 MRHNA and CDR2 SNTAGT come from the germline V gene.

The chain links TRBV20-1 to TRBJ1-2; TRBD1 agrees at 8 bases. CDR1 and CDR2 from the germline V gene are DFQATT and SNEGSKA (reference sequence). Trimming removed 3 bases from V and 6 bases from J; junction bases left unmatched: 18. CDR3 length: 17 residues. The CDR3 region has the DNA TGCAGTGCTAGTTCTGACAGGGGAGGTTTCCCACTCCATGGCTACACCTTC. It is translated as CSASSDRGGFPLHGYTF.

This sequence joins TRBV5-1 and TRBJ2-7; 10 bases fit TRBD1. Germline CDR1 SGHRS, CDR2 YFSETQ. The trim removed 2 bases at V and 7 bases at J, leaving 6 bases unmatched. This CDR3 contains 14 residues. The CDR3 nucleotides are TGCGCCAGCAGCTTAGGGACAGGGGCGAGGGAGCAGTACTTC. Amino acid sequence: CASSLGTGAREQYF.

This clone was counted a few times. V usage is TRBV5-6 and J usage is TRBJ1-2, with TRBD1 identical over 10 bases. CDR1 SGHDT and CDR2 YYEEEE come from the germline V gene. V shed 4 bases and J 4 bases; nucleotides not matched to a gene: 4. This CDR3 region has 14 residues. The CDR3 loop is CASSPGQGVYGYTF. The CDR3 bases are TGTGCCAGCAGCCCCGGACAGGGGGTCTATGGCTACACCTTC.

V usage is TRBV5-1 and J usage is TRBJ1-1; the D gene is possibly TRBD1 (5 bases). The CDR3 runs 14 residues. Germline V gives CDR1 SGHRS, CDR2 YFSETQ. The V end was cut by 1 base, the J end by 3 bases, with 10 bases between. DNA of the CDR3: TGCGCCAGCAGCTTGTATCAGGGTCACACTGAAGCTTTCTTT. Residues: CASSLYQGHTEAFF. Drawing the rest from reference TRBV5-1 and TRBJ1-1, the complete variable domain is KAGVTQTPRYLIKTRGQQVTLSCSPISGHRSVSWYQQTPGQGLQFLFEYFSETQRNKGNFPGRFSGRQFSNSRSEMNVSTLELGDSALYLCASSLYQGHTEAFFGQGTRLTVV.

The CDR3 reads CASSYGIGGLSYEQYF. The DNA of the CDR3 is TGTGCCAGCAGTTACGGTATAGGGGGTCTCTCCTACGAGCAGTACTTC. The chain employs TRBV6-5 and TRBJ2-7; TRBD1 is a possible D gene (6 bases). In germline, CDR1 is MNHEY, CDR2 SVGAGI. CDR3 length: 16 amino acids. Trimming stripped 2 bases from V and 0 bases from J, with 14 bases between.

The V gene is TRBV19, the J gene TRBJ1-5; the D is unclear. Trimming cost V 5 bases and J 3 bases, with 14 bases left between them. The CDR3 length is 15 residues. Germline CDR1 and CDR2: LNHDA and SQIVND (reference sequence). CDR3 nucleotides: TGTGCCAGTAGTCCCCGCCCGGATATCAATCAGCCCCAGCATTTT. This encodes CASSPRPDINQPQHF.

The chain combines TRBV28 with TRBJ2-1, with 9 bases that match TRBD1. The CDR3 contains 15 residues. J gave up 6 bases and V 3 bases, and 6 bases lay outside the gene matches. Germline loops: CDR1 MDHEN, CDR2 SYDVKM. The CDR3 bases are TGTGCCAGCAGTTTCCTCACAGGGGGCGTCAATGAGCAGTTCTTC. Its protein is CASSFLTGGVNEQFF.

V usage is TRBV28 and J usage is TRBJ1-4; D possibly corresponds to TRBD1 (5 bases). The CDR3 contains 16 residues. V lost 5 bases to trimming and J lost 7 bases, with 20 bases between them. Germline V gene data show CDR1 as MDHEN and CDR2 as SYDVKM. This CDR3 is CASSIGSRLRGEKLFF. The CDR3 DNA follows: TGTGCCAGCAGTATAGGGTCTCGACTAAGGGGTGAAAAACTGTTTTTT.

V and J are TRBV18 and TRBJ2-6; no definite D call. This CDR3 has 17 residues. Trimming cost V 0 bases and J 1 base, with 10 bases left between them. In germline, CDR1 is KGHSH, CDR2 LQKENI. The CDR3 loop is CASSPPGGRSGANVLTF. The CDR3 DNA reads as TGTGCCAGCTCACCACCGGGTGGTAGATCTGGGGCCAACGTCCTGACTTTC.

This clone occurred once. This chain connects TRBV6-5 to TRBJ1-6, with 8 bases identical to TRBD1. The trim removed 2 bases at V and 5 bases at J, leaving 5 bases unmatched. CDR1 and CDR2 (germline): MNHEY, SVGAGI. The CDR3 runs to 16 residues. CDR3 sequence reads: CASSYAGTGDNSPLHF. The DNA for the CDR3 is TGTGCCAGCAGTTACGCCGGGACAGGCGATAATTCACCCCTCCACTTT.

The CDR3 nucleotides read TGTGCCAGCAGCCCCCAGTGGTCGCAGTTCTTC. This codes for CASSPQWSQFF. The chain is built from TRBV7-9 and TRBJ2-1; D call uncertain. V was cut by 5 bases and J by 12 bases, with 11 bases left in between. Germline values: CDR1 SEHNR, CDR2 FQNEAQ (reference sequence). The CDR3 extends over 11 amino acids.